This T cell receptor beta chain was recovered during a study of T cell responses to AZD1222 COVID-19 vaccine (TCRdb year 2021). About the full investigation: TCR sequencing was performed for 230 to 250 trial participants, of whom about 200 were given two doses of AZD1222 and approximately 25 were given two doses of MenACWY control vaccine. Enrollment into the trials was organized by age into subgroups of 18-55, 56-69 and 70-plus years, and those subgroups contained roughly 140, 27 and 60 TCR-sequenced participants, respectively. What the authors observed across the whole study: Because no day 14 peak-response samples were available, the repertoires could be characterized only after the peak T cell response. Conclusions about previously exposed vaccinees are limited, since just five or six AZD1222 recipients were seropositive for SARS-CoV-2 at baseline. Reportedly, close to half of the unique spike-specific TCRs recognized epitopes lying outside the regions that are mutated in the B.1.351 and B.1.1.7 variants. Participants were mostly white British, with more females than males. The authors suggested clonal diversity may have been underestimated. In the small 56-69-year group, the increase in depth fell short of significance, most likely because of low power. Vaccine-associated CD4 TCRs spanned the whole spike protein, with dominant responses in regions 160-218 and 743-854. A significant rise in spike-specific TCR breadth and depth was observed after two AZD1222 doses relative to day 0 and relative to MenACWY recipients.

The time point tag for this specimen amounts to: about 28 days (+/-7) after the second vaccine dose. AZD1222 recipients whose second dose came at about 4 weeks and those whose second dose came at about 12 weeks were combined into one group, since spike-specific TCR depth and breadth did not differ between the two schedules. Vaccinee samples were obtained from the UK trials COV001 and COV002, which included a single-blind randomized controlled phase 2/3 trial of AZD1222 (ChAdOx1 nCoV-19) in healthy adults. Trial participant PBMC samples were collected at day 0 and day 28 after the second dose for TCRbeta chain sequencing. Concerning this clone itself: The specificity of this receptor is unknown. No much larger clone is present one base from it, and per-base qualities are unavailable.

V and J lose 5 bases and 3 bases, and a span of 29 bases separates them. There are 20 amino acids in the CDR3, from cysteine to phenylalanine inclusive. The read is trimmed to its CDR3 DNA, 60 bases read in frame from base 1. The germline V gene yields SGHNT for CDR1 and YENEEA for CDR2. The CDR3 regions of human TCRbeta chains were analyzed by immunosequencing. The study's processing was this. TCRs in the repertoires were matched against a reference library of SARS-CoV-2-specific TCRs that had been generated with the MIRA antigen-specificity platform. Breadth meant the fraction of unique TCRs that were SARS-CoV-2-associated, whereas depth meant the fraction of total T cells that were SARS-CoV-2-associated. Each spike-specific TCR was assigned to its reactive spike region and to a CD4 or CD8 class using the MIRA data. Log10-transformed breadth and depth values were compared by one-way ANOVA with Sidak's multiple comparisons tests. TCRdb took over this immuneACCESS table, retaining in-frame rearrangements with V and J assigned. Such tables are incomplete; in checked studies, under half of the missing clones stem from an unresolved V gene, and the remainder is unexplained. The V and J calls and clone size come from that table; D and trimming were worked out from the DNA. For this sample there are over 20,000 clones; about 90% appear just once. The leading ten clones occupy around 2.7% of the sample.

The chain was built from TRBV11-3 and TRBJ1-5; TRBD1 is a possible D gene, resting on 6 matching bases. This specimen was peripheral blood, taken 28 days after the second AZD1222 dose. The receptor was derived from an adult who received the AZD1222 COVID-19 vaccine. The DNA reads as follows: TGTGCCAGCAGCCACAAAATGCCCCAGGACAGCCGAGAGCACAATCAGCCCCAGCATTTT. It codes for CASSHKMPQDSREHNQPQHF.